These T cell receptor beta chains were read from a single sample in a study of post-analysis software for immune sequencing data. In TCRdb, the PCR reads were re-called with MiXCR into one record per CDR3 protein. The sample comprises about 820,000 distinct CDR3 sequences, about 57% of which are singletons, and under 6% rests with the top ten. The specimen was blood. These TCRs come from a girl under 18 with multiple sclerosis. CDR3s include the opening cysteine and the closing phenylalanine or tryptophan. Each record gives: clone size, D gene, V gene, J gene, CDR3 DNA, CDR3 protein. A D gene is named only where the DNA matches it firmly. Clone size is given for some rows only: seen once, a few or many times, or a class if the clone is expanded.

abundance: few; d_gene: -; v_gene: TRBV20-1; j_gene: TRBJ2-5; CDR3nt: TGCAGTGCTAGAGCTGCAGGGCGAAAAGAGACCCAGTACTTC; CDR3aa: CSARAAGRKETQYF
abundance: -; d_gene: -; v_gene: TRBV9; j_gene: TRBJ1-2; CDR3nt: TGTGCCAGCAGCGGACTCGGGACACTGAACTATGGCTACACCTTC; CDR3aa: CASSGLGTLNYGYTF
abundance: -; d_gene: TRBD2; v_gene: TRBV29-1; j_gene: TRBJ2-1; CDR3nt: TGCAGCGTCGCTCCGGGACTAGTGAACAATGAGCAGTTCTTC; CDR3aa: CSVAPGLVNNEQFF
abundance: -; d_gene: -; v_gene: TRBV7-9; j_gene: TRBJ1-1; CDR3nt: TGTGCCAGCGGGGGAAGTAGAATGAACACTGAAGCTTTCTTT; CDR3aa: CASGGSRMNTEAFF
abundance: -; d_gene: -; v_gene: TRBV12-3/TRBV12-4; j_gene: TRBJ2-1; CDR3nt: TGTGCCGGCAGTCTAATCAGGGGGGATGAGCAGTTCTTC; CDR3aa: CAGSLIRGDEQFF
abundance: few; d_gene: -; v_gene: TRBV12-3/TRBV12-4; j_gene: TRBJ1-6; CDR3nt: TGTGCCAGCAGTCAGGGGATGCAATATAATTCACCCCTCCACTTT; CDR3aa: CASSQGMQYNSPLHF
abundance: -; d_gene: TRBD1; v_gene: TRBV16; j_gene: TRBJ1-2; CDR3nt: TGTGCCAGCAGCCCTATGGACAGGGGGCATGGCTACACCTTC; CDR3aa: CASSPMDRGHGYTF
abundance: -; d_gene: TRBD1; v_gene: TRBV20-1; j_gene: TRBJ2-5; CDR3nt: TGCAGTGCTAGCCTTAACCTAGGGACAGGGGGCTCTGGTGAGCAGTACTTC; CDR3aa: CSASLNLGTGGSGEQYF
abundance: few; d_gene: -; v_gene: TRBV12-3/TRBV12-4; j_gene: TRBJ2-4; CDR3nt: TGTGCCAGCAGTCCCCGGACGGATGAAAACATTCAGTACTTC; CDR3aa: CASSPRTDENIQYF
abundance: -; d_gene: -; v_gene: TRBV20-1; j_gene: TRBJ2-3; CDR3nt: TGCAGTGCCTTCGGCTGGGAGGATACGCAGTATTTT; CDR3aa: CSAFGWEDTQYF
abundance: once; d_gene: -; v_gene: TRBV29-1; j_gene: TRBJ1-2; CDR3nt: TGCAGCGTTGCAGAGGGGCGCGACTATGGCTACACCTTC; CDR3aa: CSVAEGRDYGYTF
abundance: few; d_gene: -; v_gene: TRBV2; j_gene: TRBJ2-7; CDR3nt: TGTGCCAGCAGTGAAGGGAGGCCGAACTACGAGCAGTACTTC; CDR3aa: CASSEGRPNYEQYF
abundance: once; d_gene: -; v_gene: TRBV7-9; j_gene: TRBJ1-5; CDR3nt: TGTGCCAGCAGCTCTTCCGCAGGGAGGGTCAATCAGCCCCAGCATTTT; CDR3aa: CASSSSAGRVNQPQHF